Listed below are T cell receptor beta chains from one sample, sequenced in a study of human T cells and chemical hapten exposure. MiXCR, applied by TCRdb to the reads, yields one record per CDR3 protein. This table holds about 120,000 distinct CDR3 sequences, 8.5% found once. Sequencing input: whole blood. The receptor set was obtained from a human donor in good health. Some clones in this sample may be carry-over from other donors' samples. CDR3s include the opening cysteine and the closing phenylalanine or tryptophan. Fields, in order: clone size, CDR3 length, D gene, J gene, V gene, CDR3 DNA, CDR3 protein. D genes are given only for firm matches. Size is stated for part of the rows, as once, few or many counts, or as a class when the clone is expanded.

few	14	NA	TRBJ2-7	TRBV6-1	TGTGCCAGCAGTGATCGGATGGGGGAGTACGAGCAGTACTTC	CASSDRMGEYEQYF
NA	17	TRBD2	TRBJ2-3	TRBV12-5	TGTGCTAGTGGTGGACCGGGACTAGCGGCAGTCACAGATACGCAGTATTTT	CASGGPGLAAVTDTQYF
NA	16	TRBD2	TRBJ2-2	TRBV6-2/TRBV6-3	TGTGCCAGCAGTTACCTAGCGGGGAAGAACACCGGGGAGCTGTTTTTT	CASSYLAGKNTGELFF
few	12	NA	TRBJ2-1	TRBV18	TGTGCCAGCTCACCAGAGGTGGGGGTGCAGTTCTTC	CASSPEVGVQFF
few	15	NA	TRBJ2-5	TRBV29-1	TGCAGCGTTGAACCTACCAGGGGGGCGCGAGAGACCCAGTACTTC	CSVEPTRGARETQYF
few	14	TRBD2	TRBJ2-2	TRBV12-3/TRBV12-4	TGTGCCAGCGAACTAGCGGGGGCGACCGGGGAGCTGTTTTTT	CASELAGATGELFF
few	15	TRBD1	TRBJ1-2	TRBV12-5	TGTGCTAGTGGTACGGGACAGGGGGCGCAGCATGGCTACACCTTC	CASGTGQGAQHGYTF
NA	14	NA	TRBJ2-1	TRBV12-3/TRBV12-4	TGTGCCAGCAGTTTAGCACAGGGTAAAGATGAGCAGTTCTTC	CASSLAQGKDEQFF
many	15	NA	TRBJ1-6	TRBV27	TGTGCCAGCAGTGACCATCAGGGCCCCAATTCACCCCTCCACTTT	CASSDHQGPNSPLHF
NA	15	NA	TRBJ2-1	TRBV3-1	TGTGCCAGCAGCCAAGTAACAGGGAGGTACAATGAGCAGTTCTTC	CASSQVTGRYNEQFF
NA	16	NA	TRBJ1-6	TRBV4-1	TGCGCCAGCAGCCAACCGCCGGGACAAGAAAATTCACCCCTCCACTTT	CASSQPPGQENSPLHF
NA	17	TRBD2	TRBJ2-4	TRBV6-5	TGTGCCAGCAGTTATCACCCTAGCGGCTTAGCCAAAAACATTCAGTACTTC	CASSYHPSGLAKNIQYF
few	20	NA	TRBJ2-2	TRBV4-3	TGCGCCAGCAGCCAAGATCATAATACGGGTCTCATAGCCATAGTCGGGGAGCTGTTTTTT	CASSQDHNTGLIAIVGELFF
once	12	NA	TRBJ2-1	TRBV5-1	TGCGCCAGCAGATTGGGGAACGACGAGCAGTTCTTC	CASRLGNDEQFF
NA	14	NA	TRBJ1-1	TRBV2	TGTGCCAGTTGCTTTGATCTCCCGAACACTGAAGCTTTCTTT	CASCFDLPNTEAFF
NA	13	NA	TRBJ2-3	TRBV3-1	TGTGCCAGCAGCCAAGGCCTTCGGGGTTCGCAGTATTTT	CASSQGLRGSQYF
many	15	TRBD2	TRBJ2-7	TRBV19	TGTGCCAGTAGTATAGGGGGAGGGTCCTACTACGAGCAGTACTTC	CASSIGGGSYYEQYF
NA	14	TRBD1	TRBJ1-5	TRBV2	TGTGCCATCGCAGGGGGGGACAGCAATCAGCCCCAGCATTTT	CAIAGGDSNQPQHF
many	13	TRBD1	TRBJ1-1	TRBV29-1	TGCAGCGTGGAGGGACAGATGAACACTGAAGCTTTCTTT	CSVEGQMNTEAFF
many	12	TRBD1	TRBJ1-1	TRBV29-1	TGCAGCGTAAGACAGGGATGGATTGAAGCTTTCTTT	CSVRQGWIEAFF
many	15	NA	TRBJ2-7	TRBV4-3	TGCGCCAGCAGCCAAGTCAGGGGACCTACCTACGAGCAGTACTTC	CASSQVRGPTYEQYF
NA	17	TRBD2	TRBJ2-1	TRBV11-1	TGTGCCAGCAGCGGTATTTGGGAGGCGCGGGGGGACAATGAGCAGTTCTTC	CASSGIWEARGDNEQFF
many	12	NA	TRBJ2-1	TRBV7-9	TGTGCCAGCAGCCGACAGGCCAATGAGCAGTTCTTC	CASSRQANEQFF
NA	13	NA	TRBJ2-2	TRBV6-5	TGTGCCACCGGGGCGTTTCGGAGCGGGGAGCTGTTTTTT	CATGAFRSGELFF
NA	16	NA	TRBJ2-7	TRBV27	TGTGCCAGCATAAAAGTCGGGGGTTCCGTTTTCTACGAGCAGTACTTC	CASIKVGGSVFYEQYF
NA	18	TRBD2	TRBJ2-4	TRBV5-4	TGTGCCAGCAGCCAGGGACTAGCGGGGCGCGGAGCCAAAAACATTCAGTACTTC	CASSQGLAGRGAKNIQYF
few	13	NA	TRBJ2-3	TRBV9	TGTGCCAGCAGACTAGGATTCACAGATACGCAGTATTTT	CASRLGFTDTQYF
few	14	TRBD2	TRBJ2-7	TRBV20-1	TGCAGTGCTAATCCCTTAGCGGGAGCCTACGAGCAGTACTTC	CSANPLAGAYEQYF
NA	14	NA	TRBJ2-1	TRBV4-1	TGCGCCAGCAGCCAAGATGGGTGGGGGGACGAGCAGTTCTTC	CASSQDGWGDEQFF
many	13	NA	TRBJ1-1	TRBV7-3	TGTGCCAGCAGGGACAAACTGAACACTGAAGCTTTCTTT	CASRDKLNTEAFF